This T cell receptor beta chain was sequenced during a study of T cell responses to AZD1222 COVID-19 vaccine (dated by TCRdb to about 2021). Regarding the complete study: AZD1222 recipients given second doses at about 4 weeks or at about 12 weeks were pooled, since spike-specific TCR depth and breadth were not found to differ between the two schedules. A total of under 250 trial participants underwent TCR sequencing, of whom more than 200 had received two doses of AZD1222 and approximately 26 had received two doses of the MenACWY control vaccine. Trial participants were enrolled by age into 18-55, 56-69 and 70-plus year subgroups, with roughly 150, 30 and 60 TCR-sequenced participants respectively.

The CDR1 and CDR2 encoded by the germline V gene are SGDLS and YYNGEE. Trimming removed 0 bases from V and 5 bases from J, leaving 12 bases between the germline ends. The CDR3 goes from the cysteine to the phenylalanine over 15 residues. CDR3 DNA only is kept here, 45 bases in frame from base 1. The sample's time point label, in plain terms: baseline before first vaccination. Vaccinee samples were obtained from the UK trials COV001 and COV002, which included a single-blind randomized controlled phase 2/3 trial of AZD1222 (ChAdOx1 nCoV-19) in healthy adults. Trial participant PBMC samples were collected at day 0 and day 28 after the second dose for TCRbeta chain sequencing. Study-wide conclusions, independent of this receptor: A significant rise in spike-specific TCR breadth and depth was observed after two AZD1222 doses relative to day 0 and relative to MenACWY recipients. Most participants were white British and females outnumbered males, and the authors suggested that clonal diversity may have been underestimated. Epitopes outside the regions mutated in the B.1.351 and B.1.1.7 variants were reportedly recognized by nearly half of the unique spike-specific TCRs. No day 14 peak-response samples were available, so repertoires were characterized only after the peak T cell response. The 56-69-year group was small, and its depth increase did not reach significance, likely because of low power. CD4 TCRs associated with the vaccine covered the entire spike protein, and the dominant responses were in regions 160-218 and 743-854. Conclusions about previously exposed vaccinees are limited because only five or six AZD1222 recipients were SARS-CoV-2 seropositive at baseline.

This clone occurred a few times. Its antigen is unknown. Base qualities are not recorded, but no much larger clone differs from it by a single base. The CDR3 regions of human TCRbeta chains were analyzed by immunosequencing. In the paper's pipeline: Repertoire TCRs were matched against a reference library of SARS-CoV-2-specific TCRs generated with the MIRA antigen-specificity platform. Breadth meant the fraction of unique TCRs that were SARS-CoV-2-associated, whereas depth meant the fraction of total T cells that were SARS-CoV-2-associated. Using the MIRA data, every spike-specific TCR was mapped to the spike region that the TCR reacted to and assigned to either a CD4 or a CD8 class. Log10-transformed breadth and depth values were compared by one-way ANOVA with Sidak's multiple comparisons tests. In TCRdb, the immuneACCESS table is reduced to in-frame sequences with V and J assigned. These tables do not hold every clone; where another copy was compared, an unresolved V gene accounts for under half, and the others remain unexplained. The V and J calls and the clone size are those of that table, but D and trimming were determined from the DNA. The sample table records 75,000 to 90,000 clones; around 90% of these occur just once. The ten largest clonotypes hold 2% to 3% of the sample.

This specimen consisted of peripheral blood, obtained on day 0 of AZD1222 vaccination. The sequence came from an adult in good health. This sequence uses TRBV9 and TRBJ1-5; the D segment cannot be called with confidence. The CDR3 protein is CASSVDPSEDQPQHF. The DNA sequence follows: TGTGCCAGCAGCGTAGATCCCTCGGAGGATCAGCCCCAGCATTTT. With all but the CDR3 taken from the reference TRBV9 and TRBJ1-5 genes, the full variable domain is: DSGVTQTPKHLITATGQRVTLRCSPRSGDLSVYWYQQSLDQGLQFLIQYYNGEERAKGNILERFSAQQFPDLHSELNLSSLELGDSALYFCASSVDPSEDQPQHFGDGTRLSIL.